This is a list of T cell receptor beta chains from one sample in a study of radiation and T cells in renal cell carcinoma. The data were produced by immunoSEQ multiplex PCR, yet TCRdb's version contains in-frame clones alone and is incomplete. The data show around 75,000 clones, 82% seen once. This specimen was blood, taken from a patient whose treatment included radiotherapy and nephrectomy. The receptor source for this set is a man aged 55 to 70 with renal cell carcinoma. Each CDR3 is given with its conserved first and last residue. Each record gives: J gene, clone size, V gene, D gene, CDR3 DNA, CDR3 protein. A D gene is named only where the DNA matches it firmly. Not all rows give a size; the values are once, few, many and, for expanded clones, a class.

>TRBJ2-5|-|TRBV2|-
TGTGCCAGCAGTGAAGGGGAGACCCAGTACTTC
CASSEGETQYF
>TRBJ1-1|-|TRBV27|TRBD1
TGTGCCAGCAGTACAGGGGGTTTAATGGGAGGAACTGAAGCTTTCTTT
CASSTGGLMGGTEAFF
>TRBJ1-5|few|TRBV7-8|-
TGTGCCAGCAGCTTAGTTTCCAGCAATCAGCCCCAGCATTTT
CASSLVSSNQPQHF
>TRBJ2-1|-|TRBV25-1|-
TGTGCCAGCAGCCCGTTGGTGGGATTTCAGTTCTTC
CASSPLVGFQFF
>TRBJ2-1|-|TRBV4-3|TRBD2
TGCGCCAGCAGCCAAGCCACAGGTAGAGCGGGGGGCTCATCGCAGTTCTTC
CASSQATGRAGGSSQFF
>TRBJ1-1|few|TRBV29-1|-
TGCAGCATTGGTCGGGGGACTGAAGCTTTCTTT
CSIGRGTEAFF
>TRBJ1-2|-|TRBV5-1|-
TGCGCCAGCAGCTTGCAAAGCTCTAACTATGGCTACACCTTC
CASSLQSSNYGYTF
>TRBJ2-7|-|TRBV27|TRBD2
TGTGCCAGCAGTTTTGGGACTTGGGGGGGACTTCCTCCCTACGAGCAGTACTTC
CASSFGTWGGLPPYEQYF
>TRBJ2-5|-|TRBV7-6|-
TGTGCCAGCAGCTTAGCGGAGGGAGAGACCCAGTACTTC
CASSLAEGETQYF
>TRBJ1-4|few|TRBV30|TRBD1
TGTGCCTGGAGCCGAACCAGGGGGATTAATGAAAAACTGTTTTTT
CAWSRTRGINEKLFF
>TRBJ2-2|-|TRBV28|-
TGTGCCAGCAGTTTCTACAGGAACACCGGGGAGCTGTTTTTT
CASSFYRNTGELFF
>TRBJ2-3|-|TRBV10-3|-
TGTGCCATCAGTGGGACCGCCCCTTGGATAGAGGCAGATACGCAGTATTTT
CAISGTAPWIEADTQYF
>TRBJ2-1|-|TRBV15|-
TGTGCCACCAGCCAGAGATATGAGCAGTTCTTC
CATSQRYEQFF
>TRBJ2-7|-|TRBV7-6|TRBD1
TGTGCCAGCAGCTTAAACAGGGGGCCTTCCTACGAGCAGTACTTC
CASSLNRGPSYEQYF
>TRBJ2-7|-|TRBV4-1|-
TGCGCCAGCAGCCAAGAGGTAACGGGAGTGGGGTACGAGCAGTACTTC
CASSQEVTGVGYEQYF
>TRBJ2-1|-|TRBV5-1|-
TGCGCCCTCACCCCTTATGAGGGCGATGAGCAGTTCTTC
CALTPYEGDEQFF
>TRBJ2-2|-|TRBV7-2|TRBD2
TGTGCCAGCAGCATACGGACTAGCGGGAGCCCCGGGGAGCTGTTTTTT
CASSIRTSGSPGELFF
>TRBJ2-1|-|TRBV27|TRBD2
TGTGCCAGCAGTTTAGGGGTAGCGGGAGGTAATGAGCAGTTCTTC
CASSLGVAGGNEQFF
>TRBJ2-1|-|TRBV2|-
TGTGCCAGCAGTGACCTCCCTAGGGGCTCCTACAATGAGCAGTTCTTC
CASSDLPRGSYNEQFF
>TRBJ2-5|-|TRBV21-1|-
TGTGCCAGCAGCAAAGTAAACGGACAAGAGACCCAGTACTTC
CASSKVNGQETQYF
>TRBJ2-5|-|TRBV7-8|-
TGTGCCAGCAGCTTAACGGCTATTTGGGAGACCCAGTACTTC
CASSLTAIWETQYF
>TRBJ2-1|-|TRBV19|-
TGTGCCAGTAGTATGCGATTACAGGGAGGGTTTAATGAGCAGTTCTTC
CASSMRLQGGFNEQFF
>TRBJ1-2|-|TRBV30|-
TGTGCCTGGAGTTTCACGTCAGCCGGGACAAACTATGGCTACACCTTC
CAWSFTSAGTNYGYTF
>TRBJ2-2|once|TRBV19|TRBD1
TGTGCCAGTAGGACAGGGGTCGGGGAGCTGTTTTTT
CASRTGVGELFF
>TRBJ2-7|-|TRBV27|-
TGTGCCAGCAGTTTATCTAGCTGGGGCTCCTACGAGCAGTACTTC
CASSLSSWGSYEQYF
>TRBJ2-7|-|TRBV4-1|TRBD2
TGCGCCAGCAGCCGACTAGCGGGAGTCCGCGAGCAGTACTTC
CASSRLAGVREQYF
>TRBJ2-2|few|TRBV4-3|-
TGCGCCAGCAGCTACAGGGCTTGGGCCGGGGAGCTGTTTTTT
CASSYRAWAGELFF
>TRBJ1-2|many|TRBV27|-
TGTGCCAGCAGTTGGGGGGCAGAGGCCTATGGCTACACCTTC
CASSWGAEAYGYTF
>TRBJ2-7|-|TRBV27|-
TGTGCCAGCAGTTTATCCCGGGGGGCACCCTACGAGCAGTACTTC
CASSLSRGAPYEQYF
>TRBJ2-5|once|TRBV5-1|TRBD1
TGCGCCAGCAGCCAGGGACAGGGCGTGCAGAAGACCCAGTACTTC
CASSQGQGVQKTQYF
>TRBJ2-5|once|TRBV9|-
TGTGCCAGCAGCGTAGTTTTGGACCGACACCAAGAGACCCAGTACTTC
CASSVVLDRHQETQYF
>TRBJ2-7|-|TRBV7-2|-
TGTGCCAGCAGCGTAGCGGTAAACTCCTACGAGCAGTACTTC
CASSVAVNSYEQYF
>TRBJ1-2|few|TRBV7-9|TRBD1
TGTGCCAGCAGCCCAACAGGGGTGAACTATGGCTACACCTTC
CASSPTGVNYGYTF
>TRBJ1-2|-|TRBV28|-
TGTGCCCCCTTCCAGGCAGGGCCCAAATTGAAGTATGGCTACACCTTC
CAPFQAGPKLKYGYTF
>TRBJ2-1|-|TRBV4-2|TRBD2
TGTGCCAGCAGCCAAGCTTCCGGGACTAGCGGGAGTATGGCGCAGTTCTTC
CASSQASGTSGSMAQFF
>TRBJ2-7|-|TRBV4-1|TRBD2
TGCGCCAGCAGCCAAGAGATGCCCCTTAGCGGGACTGACGAGCAGTACTTC
CASSQEMPLSGTDEQYF